The present TCR beta chain was sequenced within a study of T cells in Graves' hyperthyroidism and ophthalmopathy (dated by TCRdb to the late 2010s). Study-level background: Peripheral blood samples were taken at the time of initial diagnosis, prior to any treatment. For training and testing, the roughly 93 patients in the discovery cohort were randomly divided in a 7:3 ratio. A discovery cohort of around 100 patients, approximately 44 with Graves' ophthalmopathy and about 58 with stable Graves' hyperthyroidism, was used to find distinguishing TCR V-J signatures. TCR Vbeta CDR3 sequencing of some 140 peripheral blood samples (more than 40 ophthalmopathy, 75 to 85 hyperthyroidism and approximately 17 progressor patients) is reported in the paper. After blood sampling, hyperthyroidism patients were treated with methimazole at a starting dose of 30 mg daily, and ophthalmopathy patients were treated with high-dose intravenous methylprednisolone. In addition, the study compared T-cell repertoires in thyroid tissue and in blood from about six Graves' hyperthyroidism patients. An independent validation cohort of 18 to 20 hyperthyroidism patients and some 15 patients who later progressed to ophthalmopathy tested prospective prediction of ophthalmopathy. General study outcomes and caveats: Blood samples also contained most of the expanded thyroid clonotypes (frequency above 0.001), which suggests that blood repertoires may reflect thyroid immune responses. No statistical method was used to fix the sample size in advance, and group allocation was not hidden from the investigators. During validation, the model predicted progression to ophthalmopathy a median of approximately six months ahead of onset, with almost 71% sensitivity and more than 72% specificity. Ophthalmopathy was separated from stable hyperthyroidism by a 13 V-J signature model, with approximately 86% sensitivity and approximately 84% specificity obtained in cross-validation and 80%/75% obtained in testing.

The sample holds many counts of this clonotype. No cognate antigen has been identified for it. Base quality data are lacking; no much larger clone is found one base away. The TCR beta CDR3 regions were amplified from RNA transcripts. The TCR CDR3 was subjected to a first round of RT-PCR using the HTBI primer set and the Qiagen OneStep RT-PCR kit. Libraries were constructed in a second round of multiplex PCR, after which size selection and purification were carried out. Paired-end sequencing of the libraries was performed with 100 bp reads on an Illumina HiSeq2000. From the authors' description of their analysis: SOAPnuke was used to process the raw data, with reads discarded if the reads contained adapters or uncalled bases, had a mean Phred below 15, or lacked an exact constant-primer or identifier match. COPE v1.2.5 was used to merge the high-quality paired reads, and each unique nucleotide sequence was defined as a clonotype. MiTCR v1.1 was used to align clonotypes to the IMGT TRBV, TRBD and TRBJ reference segments. The analysis included only V-J combinations with a frequency above 0.0001, which together covered over 98% of the repertoires. A TCS score was defined as the ratio of F50 (clonal expansion) to E x V (chaos), with BLOSUM62-based TCRdist applied between CDR3 peptides within each V-J. Welch's t-statistics and random forest reduced approximately 520 V-J features to 10 to 15, which were used in a naive Bayes classifier (R e1071). The similarity between thyroid and blood repertoires was quantified using the Morisita-Horn index. The raw public reads went through TCRdb reprocessing: fastp at Q25, MiXCR clone calling, in-frame beta chains kept. A single entry per CDR3 protein holds the most common genes and DNA from its merged rows. The V and J calls were not made by the authors but by TCRdb's processing. This sample holds hundreds of thousands of distinct CDR3 sequences; about 15% were observed only once. The biggest ten clones account for roughly 4.3% of the sample.

Ophthalmopathy patients had moderately to severely active disease, Clinical Activity Score of at least 3, NOSPECS grade of at least 4, and duration under 3 months. The study excluded patients with uncontrolled infections, other autoimmune diseases, pregnancy or lactation. Clinical symptoms, serum thyroxine and TRAb, thyroid ultrasound, and orbital computed tomography formed the basis for the diagnoses. PBMCs were isolated from around 10 ml of fresh peripheral blood by Ficoll-Paque density gradient centrifugation. Trizol reagent was used to extract total RNA, and RNA quality was then checked on an Agilent 2100 Bioanalyzer. Counted from cysteine to phenylalanine, this CDR3 has 13 amino acids. Only the CDR3 DNA stays, 39 bases, in frame from base 1. As encoded in the germline V gene (reference sequence), CDR1 is MNHEY while CDR2 is SMNVEV. The junction carries 16 bases between V and J, which are trimmed by 10 bases and 4 bases respectively.

Sequenced: blood. The V and J segments used are TRBV27 and TRBJ1-1; a weak D assignment points to TRBD1 (6 bases agree). The receptor's source is a woman aged 40 to 50 with Graves' ophthalmopathy. The CDR3 region reads CATDERGITEAFF. The nucleotide sequence is given as TGTGCCACCGACGAAAGGGGGATCACTGAAGCTTTCTTT.